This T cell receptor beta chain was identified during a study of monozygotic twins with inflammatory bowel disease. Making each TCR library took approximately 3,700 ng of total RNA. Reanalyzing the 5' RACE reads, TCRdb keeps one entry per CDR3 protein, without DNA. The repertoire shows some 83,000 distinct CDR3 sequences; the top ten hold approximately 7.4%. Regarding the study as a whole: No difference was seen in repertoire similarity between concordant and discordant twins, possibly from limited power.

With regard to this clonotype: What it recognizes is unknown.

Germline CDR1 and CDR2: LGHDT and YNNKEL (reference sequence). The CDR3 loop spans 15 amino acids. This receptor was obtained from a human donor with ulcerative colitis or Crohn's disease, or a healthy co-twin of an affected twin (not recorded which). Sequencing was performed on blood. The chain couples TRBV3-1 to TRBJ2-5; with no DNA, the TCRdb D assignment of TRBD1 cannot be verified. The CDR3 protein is CASSQVGSARETQYF.